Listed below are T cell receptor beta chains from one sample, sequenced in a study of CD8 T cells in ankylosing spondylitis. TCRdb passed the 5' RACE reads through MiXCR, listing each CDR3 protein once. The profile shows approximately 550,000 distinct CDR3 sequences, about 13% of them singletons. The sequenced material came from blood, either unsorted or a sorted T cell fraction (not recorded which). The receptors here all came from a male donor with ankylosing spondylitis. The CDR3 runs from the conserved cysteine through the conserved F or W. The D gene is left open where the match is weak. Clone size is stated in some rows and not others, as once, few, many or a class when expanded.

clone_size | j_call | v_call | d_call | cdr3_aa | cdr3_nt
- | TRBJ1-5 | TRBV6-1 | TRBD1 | CASSEGQGKFNQPQHF | TGTGCCAGCAGTGAAGGACAGGGAAAATTCAATCAGCCCCAGCATTTT
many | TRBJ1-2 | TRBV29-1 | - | CSASGGWYGYTF | TGCAGCGCCTCGGGGGGATGGTATGGCTACACCTTC
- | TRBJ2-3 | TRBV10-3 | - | CAIRNGAIRTTDTQYF | TGTGCCATCCGCAATGGGGCTATCCGAACTACAGATACGCAGTATTTT
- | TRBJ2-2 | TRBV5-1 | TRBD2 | CASSWASGSGELFF | TGCGCCAGCAGCTGGGCTAGCGGGAGCGGGGAGCTGTTTTTT
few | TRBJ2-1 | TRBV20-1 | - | CSASRGTGPRNEQFF | TGCAGTGCTTCTCGCGGGACTGGCCCCAGGAATGAGCAGTTCTTC
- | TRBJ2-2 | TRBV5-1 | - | CASSVRVRDTGELFF | TGCGCCAGCAGTGTGCGGGTACGGGACACCGGGGAGCTGTTTTTT
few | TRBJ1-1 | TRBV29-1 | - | CSVERTQRPEAFF | TGCAGCGTTGAACGAACGCAACGTCCTGAAGCTTTCTTT
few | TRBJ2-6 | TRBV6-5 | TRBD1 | CASSHRGPGANVLTF | TGTGCCAGCAGTCACAGGGGGCCTGGGGCCAACGTCCTGACTTTC
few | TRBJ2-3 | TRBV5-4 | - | CASSLDPTRGRTDTQYF | TGTGCCAGCAGCTTGGACCCCACTAGGGGACGCACAGATACGCAGTATTTT
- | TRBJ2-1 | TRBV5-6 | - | CASSFGVADSNEQFF | TGTGCCAGCAGCTTTGGGGTAGCGGACTCCAATGAGCAGTTCTTC
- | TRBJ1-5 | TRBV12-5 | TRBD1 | CASGLTRGQGARGVNQPQHF | TGTGCTAGTGGTTTGACTAGGGGACAGGGGGCGCGAGGAGTCAATCAGCCCCAGCATTTT
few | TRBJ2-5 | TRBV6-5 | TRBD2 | CASSYSTGGHETQYF | TGTGCCAGCAGTTACTCGACGGGAGGGCATGAGACCCAGTACTTC
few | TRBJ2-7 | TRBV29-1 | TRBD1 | CSVLRDRGTYEQYF | TGCAGCGTTCTACGGGACAGGGGTACCTACGAGCAGTACTTC
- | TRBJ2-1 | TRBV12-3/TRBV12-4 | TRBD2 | CASSLVKGLAEFF | TGTGCCAGCAGTTTAGTTAAGGGACTAGCGGAGTTCTTC
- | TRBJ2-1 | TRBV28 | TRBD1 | CASSLRTGLSYNEQFF | TGTGCCAGCAGTTTAAGGACAGGGTTATCCTACAATGAGCAGTTCTTC
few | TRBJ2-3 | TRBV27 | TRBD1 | CASSSNRDRGTDTQYF | TGTGCCAGCAGTTCCAACCGGGACAGAGGCACAGATACGCAGTATTTT
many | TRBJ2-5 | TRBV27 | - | CASGLGETQYF | TGTGCCAGCGGTTTAGGGGAGACCCAGTACTTC
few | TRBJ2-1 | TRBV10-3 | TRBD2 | CAISEIQRLAGQYNEQFF | TGTGCCATCAGTGAAATTCAGAGACTAGCGGGCCAGTACAATGAGCAGTTCTTC
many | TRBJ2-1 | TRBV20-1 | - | CSAIPGFNEQFF | TGCAGTGCTATACCCGGTTTCAATGAGCAGTTCTTC
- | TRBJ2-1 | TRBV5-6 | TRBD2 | CASSLSWAPSGSLVDEQFF | TGTGCCAGCAGCTTATCGTGGGCGCCTAGCGGGAGCTTAGTCGATGAGCAGTTCTTC
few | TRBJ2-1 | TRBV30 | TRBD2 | CAWSVAGGRREQFF | TGTGCCTGGAGTGTGGCGGGAGGTCGCCGGGAGCAGTTCTTC
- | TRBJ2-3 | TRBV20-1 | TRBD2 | CSARDPLSGGGTDTQYF | TGCAGTGCTAGAGATCCCCTATCGGGAGGGGGCACAGATACGCAGTATTTT
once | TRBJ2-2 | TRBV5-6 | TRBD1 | CASSKDRSTNTGELFF | TGTGCCAGCAGCAAGGACAGGTCAACGAACACCGGGGAGCTGTTTTTT
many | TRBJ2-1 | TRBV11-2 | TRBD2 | CASSVQGLAGNEQFF | TGTGCCAGCAGCGTGCAGGGGTTAGCGGGGAATGAGCAGTTCTTC
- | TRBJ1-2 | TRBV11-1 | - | CASSLEREDYGYTF | TGTGCCAGCAGCTTAGAGAGGGAGGACTATGGCTACACCTTC
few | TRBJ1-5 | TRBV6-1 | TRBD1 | CASSGYDRGGGNQPQHF | TGTGCCAGCAGTGGTTACGACAGGGGAGGGGGCAATCAGCCCCAGCATTTT
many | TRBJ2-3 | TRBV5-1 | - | CASSQTDPSTDTQYF | TGCGCCAGCAGCCAGACAGACCCTAGCACAGATACGCAGTATTTT
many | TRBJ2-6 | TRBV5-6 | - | CASSPMSGANVLTF | TGTGCCAGCAGCCCTATGTCTGGGGCCAACGTCCTGACTTTC
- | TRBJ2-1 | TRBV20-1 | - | CSARERGGTYNEQFF | TGCAGTGCTAGAGAGAGAGGGGGTACCTACAATGAGCAGTTCTTC
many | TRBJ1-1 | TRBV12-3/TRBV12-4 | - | CASSLLQEDNTEAFF | TGTGCCAGCAGTTTATTACAGGAGGACAACACTGAAGCTTTCTTT
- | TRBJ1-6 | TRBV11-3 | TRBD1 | CASSRDRDNSPLHF | TGTGCCAGCAGCCGGGACAGGGATAATTCACCCCTCCACTTT
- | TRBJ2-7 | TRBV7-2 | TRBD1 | CASSSSSGTGSEQYF | TGTGCCAGCAGCTCTTCCTCCGGGACAGGTTCCGAGCAGTACTTC
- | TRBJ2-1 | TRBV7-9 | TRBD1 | CATGTGGPRANEQFF | TGTGCCACCGGGACAGGTGGCCCTAGGGCCAATGAGCAGTTCTTC
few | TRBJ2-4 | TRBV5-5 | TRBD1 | CASSLGQGVPWYF | TGTGCCAGCAGCTTGGGACAGGGAGTCCCGTGGTACTTC
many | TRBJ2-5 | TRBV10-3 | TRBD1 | CAIRTGTGEETQYF | TGTGCCATCAGAACCGGGACAGGGGAAGAGACCCAGTACTTC
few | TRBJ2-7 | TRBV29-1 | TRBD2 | CSGGTSGNPYEQYF | TGCAGCGGGGGGACTAGCGGGAACCCCTACGAGCAGTACTTC
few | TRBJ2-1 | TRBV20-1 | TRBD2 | CSARYAGGYNEQFF | TGCAGTGCTAGATACGCGGGAGGGTACAATGAGCAGTTCTTC
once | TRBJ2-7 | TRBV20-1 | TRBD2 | CSARAGGFPYEQYF | TGCAGTGCTAGAGCGGGAGGGTTCCCTTACGAGCAGTACTTC
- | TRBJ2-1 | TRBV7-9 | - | CASSTDREDSYNEQFF | TGTGCCAGCAGCACCGACAGGGAGGACTCCTACAATGAGCAGTTCTTC
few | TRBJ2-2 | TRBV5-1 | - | CASSLPGPSGELFF | TGCGCCAGCAGCTTGCCCGGTCCGTCCGGGGAGCTGTTTTTT